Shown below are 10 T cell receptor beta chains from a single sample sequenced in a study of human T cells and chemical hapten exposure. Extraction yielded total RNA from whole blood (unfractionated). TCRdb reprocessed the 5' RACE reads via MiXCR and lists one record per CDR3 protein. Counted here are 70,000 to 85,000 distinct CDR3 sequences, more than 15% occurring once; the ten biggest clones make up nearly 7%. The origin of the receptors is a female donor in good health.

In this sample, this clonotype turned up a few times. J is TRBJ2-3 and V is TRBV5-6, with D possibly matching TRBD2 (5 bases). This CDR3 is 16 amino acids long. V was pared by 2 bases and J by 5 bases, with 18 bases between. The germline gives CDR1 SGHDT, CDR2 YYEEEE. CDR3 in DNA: TGTGCCAGCAGCTTTAAAGGACTCTACGCCCAAGATACGCAGTATTTT. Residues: CASSFKGLYAQDTQYF.

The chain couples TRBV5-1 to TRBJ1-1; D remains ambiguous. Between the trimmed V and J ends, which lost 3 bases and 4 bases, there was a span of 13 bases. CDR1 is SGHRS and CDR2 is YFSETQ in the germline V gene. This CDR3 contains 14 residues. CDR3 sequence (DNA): TGCGCCAGCAGCTGGGGAGGTGGAAGCACTGAAGCTTTCTTT. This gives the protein CASSWGGGSTEAFF.

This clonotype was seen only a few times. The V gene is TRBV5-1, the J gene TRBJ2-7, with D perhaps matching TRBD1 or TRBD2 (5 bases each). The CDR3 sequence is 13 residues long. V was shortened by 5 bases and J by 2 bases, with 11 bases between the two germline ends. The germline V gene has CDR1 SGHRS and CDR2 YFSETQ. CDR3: CASSTGPTYEQYF. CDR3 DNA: TGCGCCAGCAGTACGGGGCCGACCTACGAGCAGTACTTC.

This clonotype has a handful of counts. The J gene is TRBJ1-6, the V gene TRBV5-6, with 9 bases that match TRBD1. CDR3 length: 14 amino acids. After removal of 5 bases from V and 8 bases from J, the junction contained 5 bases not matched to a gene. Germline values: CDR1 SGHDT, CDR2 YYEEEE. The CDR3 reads CASRRTGEDSPLHF. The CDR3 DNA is TGTGCCAGCAGGCGGACAGGGGAGGATTCACCCCTCCACTTT. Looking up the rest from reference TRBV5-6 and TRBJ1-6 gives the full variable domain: DAGVTQSPTHLIKTRGQQVTLRCSPKSGHDTVSWYQQALGQGPQFIFQYYEEEERQRGNFPDRFSGHQFPNYSSELNVNALLLGDSALYLCASRRTGEDSPLHFGNGTRLTVT.

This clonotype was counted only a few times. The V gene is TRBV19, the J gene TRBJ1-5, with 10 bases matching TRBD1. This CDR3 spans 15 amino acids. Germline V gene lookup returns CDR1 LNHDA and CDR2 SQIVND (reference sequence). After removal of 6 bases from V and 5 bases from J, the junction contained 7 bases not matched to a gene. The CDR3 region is CASSPLTGGDQPQHF. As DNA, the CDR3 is TGTGCCAGTAGCCCGTTGACAGGGGGCGATCAGCCCCAGCATTTT. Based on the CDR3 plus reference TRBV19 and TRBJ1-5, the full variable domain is DGGITQSPKYLFRKEGQNVTLSCEQNLNHDAMYWYRQDPGQGLRLIYYSQIVNDFQKGDIAEGYSVSREKKESFPLTVTSAQKNPTAFYLCASSPLTGGDQPQHFGDGTRLSIL.

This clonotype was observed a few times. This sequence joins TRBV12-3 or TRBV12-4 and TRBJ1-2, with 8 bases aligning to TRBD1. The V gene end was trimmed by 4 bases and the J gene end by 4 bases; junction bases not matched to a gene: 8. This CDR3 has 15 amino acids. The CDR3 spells CASSSRTGKAYGYTF. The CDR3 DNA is TGTGCCAGCAGTTCTCGGACAGGGAAGGCCTATGGCTACACCTTC.

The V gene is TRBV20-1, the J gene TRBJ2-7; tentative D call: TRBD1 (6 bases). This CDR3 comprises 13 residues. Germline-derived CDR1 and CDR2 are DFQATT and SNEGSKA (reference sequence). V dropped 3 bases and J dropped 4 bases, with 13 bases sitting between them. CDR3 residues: CSASRGVGYEQYF. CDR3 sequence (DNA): TGCAGTGCTAGCAGGGGCGTTGGGTACGAGCAGTACTTC.

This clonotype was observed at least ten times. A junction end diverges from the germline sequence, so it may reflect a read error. The DNA for the CDR3 is TGTGCCAGCAGCCCTGGGTCCTCCGAGCAGTACTTC. Protein product: CASSPGSSEQYF. The V and J genes are TRBV7-2 and TRBJ2-7; no clear D gene. Germline V gene sequence: CDR1 SGHTA, CDR2 FQGNSA. There are 12 residues in the CDR3.

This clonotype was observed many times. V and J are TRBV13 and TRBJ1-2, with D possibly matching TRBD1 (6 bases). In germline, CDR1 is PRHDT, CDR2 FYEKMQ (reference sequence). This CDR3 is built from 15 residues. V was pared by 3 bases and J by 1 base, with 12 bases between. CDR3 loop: CASSFTQGINYGYTF. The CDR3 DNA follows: TGTGCCAGCAGCTTCACCCAGGGGATTAACTATGGCTACACCTTC.

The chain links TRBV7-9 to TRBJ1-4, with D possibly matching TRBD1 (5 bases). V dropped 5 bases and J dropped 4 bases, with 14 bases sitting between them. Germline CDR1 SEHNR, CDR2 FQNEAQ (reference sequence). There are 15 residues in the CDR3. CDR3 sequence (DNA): TGTGCCAGCAGCCCTGGCGACAGTGTTAATGAAAAACTGTTTTTT. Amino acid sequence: CASSPGDSVNEKLFF.